The 10 T cell receptor beta chains reported below all come from one sample, sequenced in a study of blood T cells in healthy people across ages. The use of a sample-barcoded 5' primer and a J-beta primer mix characterized a second PCR of roughly 6 to 11 cycles. TCRdb fed the 5' RACE reads into MiXCR, producing one record per CDR3 protein. The sample holds approximately 880,000 distinct CDR3 sequences, about 48% seen once. Material for sequencing was blood. These receptor sequences come from a man aged 25 to 45 in good health.

The CDR3 loop is CASSLAEAGRLAKNIQYF. The CDR3 DNA sequence: TGTGCCAGCAGCTTAGCTGAGGCTGGCAGGCTAGCCAAAAACATTCAGTACTTC. The chain carries TRBV7-8 and TRBJ2-4; D call uncertain. Trimming took 0 bases from V and 0 from J, leaving 15 bases between them. CDR3 length equals 18 residues. Per germline, CDR1 SGHVS and CDR2 FQNEAQ.

V gene TRBV29-1 combines with J gene TRBJ1-1, with D maybe TRBD1 (5 bases). The CDR3 is 13 amino acids. The V end was cut by 6 bases, the J end by 4 bases, with 15 bases between. Per germline, CDR1 SQVTM and CDR2 ANQGSEA. The CDR3 DNA reads TGCAGCGTCCATAGTGGGGGAAGCACTGAAGCTTTCTTT. It yields the protein CSVHSGGSTEAFF.

The chain links TRBV20-1 to TRBJ1-1, with D unclear. CDR1 is DFQATT, CDR2 SNEGSKA, per germline (reference sequence). The CDR3 length is 12 residues. The germline V and J ends were trimmed by 6 bases and 1 base, with 9 bases remaining between them. Here the CDR3 reads CSAGLPNTEAFF. CDR3 DNA: TGCAGTGCCGGACTCCCGAACACTGAAGCTTTCTTT.

V and J are TRBV7-9 and TRBJ2-5; 7 positions agree with TRBD1. The DNA end is a closer match to TRBJ2-7, so the J assignment may be wrong. Germline V gene sequence: CDR1 SEHNR, CDR2 FQNEAQ (reference sequence). The CDR3 spans 15 residues. As DNA, the CDR3 is TGTGCCAGCAGCTCGAACAGGGGTCAAGCGAACGAGCAGTACTTC. Its protein product is CASSSNRGQANEQYF.

This clonotype has a single count. This rearrangement joins TRBV4-1 to TRBJ2-5, with 9 nucleotides matching TRBD2. The CDR3 extends over 18 amino acids. CDR1 MGHRA and CDR2 YSYEKL come from the germline V gene. The J segment lost 11 bases and the V segment lost 0 bases, leaving 19 bases of the junction unmatched. CDR3 coding DNA: TGCGCCAGCAGCCAAGACGTGTGGGCTAGCGGGGCAAACAATGAGCAGTACTTC. This translates into CASSQDVWASGANNEQYF.

This clonotype was recorded a few times. The chain has TRBV9 and TRBJ1-4; D unclear. CDR3 size: 13 residues. The germline V gene encodes CDR1 SGDLS and CDR2 YYNGEE. V was shortened by 2 bases and J by 6 bases, with 8 bases between the two germline ends. The CDR3 bases are TGTGCCAGCAGCGTTAGCCCTCATGAAAAACTGTTTTTT. Its translation: CASSVSPHEKLFF.

The V gene is TRBV6-5, the J gene TRBJ2-4, with TRBD2 matching over 7 bases. J was trimmed by 0 bases and V by 2 bases; bases with no gene match: 4. This CDR3 spans 16 amino acids. From germline, CDR1 is MNHEY and CDR2 SVGAGI. CDR3 region: CASSYGLELAKNIQYF. CDR3 bases: TGTGCCAGCAGTTACGGACTAGAACTAGCCAAAAACATTCAGTACTTC.

Of note for this clonotype: A junction end diverges from the germline sequence, so it may reflect a read error. The genes are TRBV7-2 and TRBJ2-1; TRBD2 agrees at 9 bases. Germline lookup yields CDR1 SGHTA and CDR2 FQGNSA. There are 17 residues in the CDR3. CDR3 nucleotide sequence: TGTGCCTGCAGCTCTAGAGGGCGGGGGGGCTCCTACAATGAGCAGTTCTTC. This gives the protein CACSSRGRGGSYNEQFF.

Only a few counts were recorded for this clonotype. The genes are TRBV4-1 and TRBJ2-7; the D gene is possibly TRBD2 (6 bases). CDR3 size: 15 residues. Germline-derived CDR1 and CDR2 are MGHRA and YSYEKL. Trimming left V 0 bases short and J 3 bases short, with 12 bases between. CDR3 amino acids: CASSQDGGRNYEQYF. CDR3 bases: TGCGCCAGCAGCCAAGACGGGGGACGGAACTACGAGCAGTACTTC.

This clonotype was observed a few times. The rearrangement joins TRBV20-1 to TRBJ2-1; 13 bases fit TRBD2. V gave up 6 bases and J gave up 12 bases; unmatched junction bases: 11. The V gene's germline CDR1 is DFQATT and CDR2 SNEGSKA (reference sequence). The CDR3 runs 14 residues. The CDR3 region has the DNA TGCAGTGCCTTACTAGCGGGGGGGCTAGGTGGGCAGTTCTTC. This codes for CSALLAGGLGGQFF.